Shown below are 25 T cell receptor beta chains from a single sample sequenced in a study of control samples from healthy donors and cancer patients. Libraries were prepared by immunoSEQ multiplex PCR; TCRdb keeps only in-frame clonotypes and omits some of them. Here the sample spans more than 140,000 clones, under 95% being singletons. Sequencing used blood. The source of these receptors is a man aged 35 to 55 in good health.

The V call is TRBV6-2 or TRBV6-3, the J call TRBJ1-1, with D unclear. V was shortened by 3 bases and J by 8 bases, with 10 bases between the two germline ends. This CDR3 contains 12 residues. Germline CDR1 and CDR2: MNHEY and SVGEGT. The DNA for the CDR3 is TGTGCCAGCAGTTATATCCGGGAGGAAGCTTTCTTT. Translated: CASSYIREEAFF.

This clone was counted between two and nine times. V usage is TRBV5-1 and J usage is TRBJ2-6; 7 bases match TRBD1. V shed 4 bases, J shed 2 bases, and the junction held 0 bases outside the gene matches. Per germline, CDR1 SGHRS and CDR2 YFSETQ. This CDR3 is 14 amino acids long. CDR3 amino acids: CASSQGAGANVLTF. The DNA of the CDR3 is TGCGCCAGCAGCCAGGGGGCTGGGGCCAACGTCCTGACTTTC.

The chain is built from TRBV29-1 and TRBJ2-1; D is undetermined. This CDR3 comprises 13 residues. From germline, CDR1 is SQVTM and CDR2 ANQGSEA. The V end was cut by 6 bases, the J end by 3 bases, with 12 bases between. CDR3 in amino acids: CSVLSAGYNEQFF. In DNA form, the CDR3 reads TGCAGCGTCTTATCAGCAGGCTACAATGAGCAGTTCTTC.

The V call is TRBV19, the J call TRBJ2-3; D may be TRBD1 or TRBD2 (6 bases each). Trimming removed 8 bases from V and 4 bases from J, with 16 bases in between. The CDR3 consists of 14 residues. Germline lookup yields CDR1 LNHDA and CDR2 SQIVND (reference sequence). CDR3 sequence (DNA): TGTGCCAGTCGCTCCGTCGGGGGCCCAGATACGCAGTATTTT. This translates into CASRSVGGPDTQYF.

The chain combines TRBV14 with TRBJ1-1; D uncertain. The CDR3 is made up of 13 amino acids. Germline V gene lookup returns CDR1 SGHDN and CDR2 FVKESK. Trimming stripped 2 bases from V and 9 bases from J, with 13 bases between. CDR3 bases: TGTGCCAGCAGCCAAATCATCGAAAGCCAAGCTTTCTTT. The encoded protein is CASSQIIESQAFF.

The chain uses TRBV6-6 and TRBJ1-6, with D tentatively TRBD1 (6 bases). The V and J ends lost 7 bases and 6 bases respectively, with 10 bases between them. Looked up from germline, CDR1 is MNHNY and CDR2 is SVGAGI (reference sequence). CDR3 size: 13 residues. CDR3 sequence reads: CASIDRSNSPLHF. The CDR3 DNA reads TGTGCCAGCATAGACAGGTCTAATTCACCCCTCCACTTT.

The chain has TRBV7-3 and TRBJ2-7; the D is unclear. This CDR3 contains 13 residues. Looked up from germline, CDR1 is SGHTA and CDR2 is FQGTGA. Trimming removed 2 bases at V and 5 bases at J, with 10 bases between. Here the CDR3 reads CASSLSSQDEQYF. CDR3 nucleotide sequence: TGTGCCAGCAGCTTATCTAGTCAGGACGAGCAGTACTTC.

CDR3 amino acids: CASSYTYSLRFYGYTF. CDR3 sequence (DNA): TGTGCCAGCAGTTACACCTATTCTCTACGGTTTTATGGCTACACCTTC. The J gene is TRBJ1-2, the V gene TRBV6-2 or TRBV6-3; D uncertain. Germline CDR1 and CDR2: MNHEY and SVGEGT. Trimming cost V 2 bases and J 5 bases, with 18 bases left between them. The CDR3 contains 16 residues.

The rearrangement links TRBV18 to TRBJ2-1; 12 bases agree with TRBD2. The CDR3 runs to 14 residues. V lost 6 bases to trimming and J lost 8 bases; unmatched junction nucleotides: 5. CDR1 is KGHSH, CDR2 LQKENI, per germline. The CDR3 DNA is TGTGCCAGCTCCCTAGCGGGGGGGAAGGATGAGCAGTTCTTC. Translated, it gives CASSLAGGKDEQFF.

This rearrangement joins TRBV11-2 to TRBJ2-3, with D maybe TRBD2 (6 bases). CDR1 and CDR2 from the germline V gene are SGHAT and FQNNGV. Between the trimmed V and J ends, which lost 5 bases and 4 bases, there was a span of 13 bases. CDR3 length: 14 amino acids. As DNA, the CDR3 is TGTGCCAGCAGCCGTACTAGCCGTCCAGATACGCAGTATTTT. It encodes CASSRTSRPDTQYF.

The rearrangement links TRBV7-3 to TRBJ1-4, with D unresolved. The CDR3 has 15 amino acids. Per germline, CDR1 SGHTA and CDR2 FQGTGA. Trimming took 5 bases from V and 5 from J, leaving 15 bases between them. The CDR3 region is CASSPALLRNEKLFF. The DNA of the CDR3 is TGTGCCAGCAGCCCCGCGTTGCTGAGGAATGAAAAACTGTTTTTT.

This sequence joins TRBV6-5 and TRBJ2-7, with D perhaps TRBD1 (5 bases). This CDR3 is built from 14 residues. Germline V gives CDR1 MNHEY, CDR2 SVGAGI. Trimming stripped 2 bases from V and 2 bases from J, with 10 bases between. The CDR3 coding sequence is TGTGCCAGCAGTTACGCAGGGATTACCTACGAGCAGTACTTC. It encodes CASSYAGITYEQYF.

The V and J genes are TRBV5-4 and TRBJ1-5, with D tentatively TRBD1 (5 bases). Trimming stripped 0 bases from V and 3 bases from J, with 10 bases between. The germline V gene encodes CDR1 SGHNT and CDR2 YYREEE (reference sequence). The CDR3 extends over 15 amino acids. The DNA of the CDR3 is TGTGCCAGCAGCTTGGCGGGGGATATCAATCAGCCCCAGCATTTT. This sequence encodes CASSLAGDINQPQHF.

The chain employs TRBV6-1 and TRBJ2-7; 10 bases agree with TRBD1. The length of the CDR3 is 16 residues. The V gene's germline CDR1 is MNHNS and CDR2 SASEGT. V was clipped by 1 base and J by 5 bases; unmatched bases: 8. CDR3 DNA: TGTGCCAGCAGTGAAGGCTGGGACAGGGGTTCAAACGAGCAGTACTTC. This translates into CASSEGWDRGSNEQYF.

The chain carries TRBV27 and TRBJ2-5; perhaps TRBD2 as D (5 bases). There are 17 residues in the CDR3. The V and J ends lost 2 bases and 2 bases respectively, with 18 bases between them. The germline CDR1 and CDR2 sequences are MNHEY and SMNVEV (reference sequence). The CDR3 region is CASSLRLREGEQETQYF. CDR3 bases: TGTGCCAGCAGTTTACGTTTGCGAGAGGGAGAGCAAGAGACCCAGTACTTC.

This clone was counted only a few times. J is TRBJ2-3 and V is TRBV6-4, with 14 bases aligning to TRBD2. The CDR3 is made up of 15 amino acids. The germline gives CDR1 MRHNA, CDR2 SNTAGT. V shed 4 bases, J shed 4 bases, and the junction held 1 base outside the gene matches. The CDR3 sequence is CASSGTSGGPDTQYF. DNA of the CDR3: TGTGCCAGCAGTGGGACTAGCGGGGGGCCAGATACGCAGTATTTT.

This chain links TRBV5-1 with TRBJ2-1, with TRBD2 matching over 10 bases. Per the germline V gene, CDR1 is SGHRS and CDR2 is YFSETQ. V was clipped by 3 bases and J by 0 bases; unmatched bases: 6. The CDR3 totals 17 residues. The chain's CDR3 is CASSSSGLAVSYNEQFF. The CDR3 DNA reads as TGCGCCAGCAGCTCCTCCGGACTAGCGGTCTCCTACAATGAGCAGTTCTTC.

The rearrangement joins TRBV11-2 to TRBJ2-7; 7 bases align to TRBD1. J lost 1 base, V lost 0 bases, and 3 bases had no gene match. This CDR3 has 15 residues. The germline V gene has CDR1 SGHAT and CDR2 FQNNGV. The CDR3 DNA is TGTGCCAGCAGCTTAGATGGGACAGAGTCCTACGAGCAGTACTTC. Its translation is CASSLDGTESYEQYF.

J is TRBJ1-5 and V is TRBV1. TRBV1 is marked as a pseudogene. The CDR3 totals 15 residues. The CDR3 DNA reads TGCACCAGCAGCCAAGATCTGGGGGGCAATCAGCCCCAGCATTTT. Protein sequence: CTSSQDLGGNQPQHF.

V and J are TRBV6-2 or TRBV6-3 and TRBJ1-6; 8 bases line up with TRBD1. This CDR3 contains 14 residues. Trimming removed 2 bases from V and 9 bases from J; junction bases left unmatched: 3. CDR1 MNHEY and CDR2 SVGEGT come from the germline V gene. The CDR3 sequence: CASSYAGGRSPLHF. The CDR3 DNA is TGTGCCAGCAGTTACGCAGGGGGCCGTTCACCCCTCCACTTT.

The V call is TRBV4-1, the J call TRBJ2-7; TRBD1 is a possible D gene (7 bases). Trimming left V 3 bases short and J 4 bases short, with 19 bases between. The germline CDR1 and CDR2 sequences are MGHRA and YSYEKL. The CDR3 runs to 16 residues. CDR3 amino acids: CASSQLFRQGGYEQYF. Written as DNA, the CDR3 is TGCGCCAGCAGCCAGCTCTTCCGACAGGGAGGTTACGAGCAGTACTTC.

V gene TRBV7-9 combines with J gene TRBJ2-3; D tentatively reads TRBD1 or TRBD2 (6 bases each). The germline V gene has CDR1 SEHNR and CDR2 FQNEAQ (reference sequence). There are 16 residues in the CDR3. The V end was cut by 1 base, the J end by 0 bases, with 11 bases between. The CDR3 loop reads CASSLEWGASTDTQYF. The CDR3 nucleotides read TGTGCCAGCAGCTTAGAATGGGGGGCAAGCACAGATACGCAGTATTTT.

The chain combines TRBV27 with TRBJ1-2; TRBD1 is a possible D gene (5 bases). Trimming left V 8 bases short and J 4 bases short, with 14 bases between. CDR1 and CDR2 (germline): MNHEY, SMNVEV (reference sequence). The CDR3 consists of 13 residues. The CDR3 coding sequence is TGTGCCAGCGGGGGAGGGCGGCCCTATGGCTACACCTTC. Its protein product is CASGGGRPYGYTF.

The rearrangement joins TRBV28 to TRBJ1-2, with TRBD1 matching over 9 bases. The CDR3 has 14 amino acids. The V and J ends lost 7 bases and 8 bases, in that order; junction bases with no gene match: 11. Germline-derived CDR1 and CDR2 are MDHEN and SYDVKM. CDR3 in DNA: TGTGCCAGCACCCCGGGACAGGGTTTCGGCGGCTACACCTTC. As protein: CASTPGQGFGGYTF.

V gene TRBV11-2 combines with J gene TRBJ2-7, with TRBD1 matching over 8 bases. Germline-derived CDR1 and CDR2 are SGHAT and FQNNGV. This CDR3 contains 15 residues. Germline trimming cut 5 bases from V and 3 bases from J; bases unmatched to any gene: 9. CDR3 bases: TGTGCCAGCAGCCCCAGGACAGGGTCAATCTACGAGCAGTACTTC. Protein sequence: CASSPRTGSIYEQYF.